These 6 T cell receptor beta chains originate from one sample sequenced in a study of memory CD4+ T cells and cytomegalovirus serostatus. Single viable CD3+CD4+CD8-CD45RO+ cells were sorted as the memory CD4+ T cells. The protocol was immunoSEQ multiplex PCR, while the TCRdb copy is restricted to in-frame clones and leaves out a portion. The sample consists of approximately 47,000 clones, just under 80% of them appearing once. The sequencing sample was made of memory CD4+ T cells from blood. Receptor source: an adult in good health and CMV-seronegative.

This clone was counted ten times or more. The chain is built from TRBV11-2 and TRBJ1-2, with D possibly matching TRBD1 (6 bases). The CDR3 covers 15 residues. V was pared by 8 bases and J by 2 bases, with 18 bases between. Germline-derived CDR1 and CDR2 are SGHAT and FQNNGV. The CDR3 region has the DNA TGTGCCAGCGGATCGATACAGGGCCCAAACTATGGCTACACCTTC. This translates into CASGSIQGPNYGYTF. The entire variable domain, with the rest obtained from reference TRBV11-2 and TRBJ1-2, is as follows: EAGVAQSPRYKIIEKRQSVAFWCNPISGHATLYWYQQILGQGPKLLIQFQNNGVVDDSQLPKDRFSAERLKGVDSTLKIQPAKLEDSAVYLCASGSIQGPNYGYTFGSGTRLTVV.

The chain couples TRBV19 to TRBJ1-5; tentatively, D is TRBD1 (5 bases). V lost 3 bases, J lost 0 bases, and 9 bases lay in between. Germline V lookup: CDR1 LNHDA, CDR2 SQIVND (reference sequence). CDR3 length: 15 amino acids. For the CDR3, the DNA is TGTGCCAGTAGTATGAGGGGACCTAGCAATCAGCCCCAGCATTTT. Protein: CASSMRGPSNQPQHF.

The V and J genes are TRBV30 and TRBJ1-2; D is ambiguous. Per germline, CDR1 GTSNPN and CDR2 SVGIG (reference sequence). The CDR3 extends over 12 amino acids. Trimming stripped 0 bases from V and 5 bases from J, with 7 bases between. CDR3 DNA sequence: TGTGCCTGGAGTGTAGCCAGTTATGGCTACACCTTC. Its translation: CAWSVASYGYTF.

The chain couples TRBV19 to TRBJ2-1, with D possibly being TRBD2 (5 bases). The CDR3 is made up of 17 amino acids. CDR1 is LNHDA and CDR2 is SQIVND in the germline V gene (reference sequence). With 1 base removed from V and 5 bases from J, the gap between germline ends came to 18 bases. The CDR3 coding sequence is TGTGCCAGTAGTATAGGGAGTGTACAGAGGGCTCACAATGAGCAGTTCTTC. Translating it yields CASSIGSVQRAHNEQFF. Based on the CDR3 plus reference TRBV19 and TRBJ2-1, the full variable domain is DGGITQSPKYLFRKEGQNVTLSCEQNLNHDAMYWYRQDPGQGLRLIYYSQIVNDFQKGDIAEGYSVSREKKESFPLTVTSAQKNPTAFYLCASSIGSVQRAHNEQFFGPGTRLTVL.

This clone was detected only once. The chain uses TRBV5-1 and TRBJ2-7; D is perhaps TRBD1 (6 bases). The CDR3 length is 13 residues. Germline V CDR1 and CDR2: SGHRS, YFSETQ. V lost 1 base, J lost 2 bases, and 7 bases lay in between. The CDR3 DNA follows: TGCGCCAGCAGCTTGACAGGGACCTACGAGCAGTACTTC. This sequence encodes CASSLTGTYEQYF.

A single count supports this clone. CDR3: CASSLGQGGPMNTEAFF. DNA of the CDR3: TGCGCCAGCAGCCTGGGACAGGGGGGGCCCATGAACACTGAAGCTTTCTTT. The chain has TRBV5-1 and TRBJ1-1; TRBD1 matches 11 bases. CDR3 length equals 17 residues. Germline V gives CDR1 SGHRS, CDR2 YFSETQ. Trimming at V came to 4 bases and at J to 0 bases, leaving 8 bases not matched to a gene.